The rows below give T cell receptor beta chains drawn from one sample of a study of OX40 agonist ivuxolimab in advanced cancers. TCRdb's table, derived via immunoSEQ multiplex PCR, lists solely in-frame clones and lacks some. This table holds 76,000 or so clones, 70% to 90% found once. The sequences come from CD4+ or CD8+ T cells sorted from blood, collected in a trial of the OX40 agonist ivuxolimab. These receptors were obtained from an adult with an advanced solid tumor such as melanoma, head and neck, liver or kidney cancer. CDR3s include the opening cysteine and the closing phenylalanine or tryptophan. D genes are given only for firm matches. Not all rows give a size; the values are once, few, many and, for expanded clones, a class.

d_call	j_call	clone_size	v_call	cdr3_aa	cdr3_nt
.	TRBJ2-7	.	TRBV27	CASTPAVSSYEQYF	TGTGCCAGCACTCCGGCAGTTAGCTCCTACGAGCAGTACTTC
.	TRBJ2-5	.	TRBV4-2	CASSQELRGRQETQYF	TGTGCCAGCAGCCAAGAGTTGCGGGGGCGGCAGGAGACCCAGTACTTC
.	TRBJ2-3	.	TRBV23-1	CASSQSRPRAQYF	TGCGCCAGCAGTCAATCCCGACCGAGGGCGCAGTATTTT
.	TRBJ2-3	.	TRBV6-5	CASSSLSGLSTDTQYF	TGTGCCAGCAGTTCGCTTAGCGGACTAAGCACAGATACGCAGTATTTT
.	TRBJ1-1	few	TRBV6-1	CASSEVRDTEAFF	TGTGCCAGCAGTGAAGTAAGGGACACTGAAGCTTTCTTT
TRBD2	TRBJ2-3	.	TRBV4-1	CASSQIAGGSTDTQYF	TGCGCCAGCAGCCAAATAGCGGGAGGGAGCACAGATACGCAGTATTTT
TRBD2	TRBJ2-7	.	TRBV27	CASSLSGGADEQYF	TGTGCCAGCAGTCTTAGCGGGGGGGCCGACGAGCAGTACTTC
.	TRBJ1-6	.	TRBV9	CADPVSTLLPLHF	TGTGCCGATCCGGTGAGTACTTTACTCCCCCTCCACTTT
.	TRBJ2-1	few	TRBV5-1	CASSLAMIRTRGRNEQFF	TGCGCCAGCAGCTTGGCTATGATAAGGACAAGGGGGAGGAATGAGCAGTTCTTC
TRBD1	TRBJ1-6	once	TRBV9	CASSVPGTANSPLHF	TGTGCCAGCAGCGTGCCCGGGACAGCCAATTCACCCCTCCACTTT
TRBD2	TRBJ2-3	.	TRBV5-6	CASSLGLGLADTQYF	TGTGCCAGCAGCCTGGGACTAGGTCTTGCAGATACGCAGTATTTT
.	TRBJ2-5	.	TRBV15	CATSRPGRGFGQETQYF	TGTGCCACCAGCAGACCAGGCCGAGGGTTCGGCCAAGAGACCCAGTACTTC
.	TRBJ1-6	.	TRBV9	CASSVGQGYNSPLHF	TGTGCCAGCAGCGTAGGGCAGGGTTATAATTCACCCCTCCACTTT
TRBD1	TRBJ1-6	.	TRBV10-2	CASSGTGYNSPLHF	TGCGCCAGCTCGGGGACAGGGTATAATTCACCCCTCCACTTT
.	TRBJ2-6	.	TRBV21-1	CASSVDGRSGANVLTF	TGTGCCAGCAGCGTAGACGGGCGGTCTGGGGCCAACGTCCTGACTTTC
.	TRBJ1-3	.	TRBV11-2	CASSLGRVTGNTIYF	TGTGCCAGCAGCTTAGGTCGGGTAACTGGAAACACCATATATTTT
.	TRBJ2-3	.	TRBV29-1	CSVEEQGTDTQYF	TGCAGCGTTGAAGAGCAGGGTACAGATACGCAGTATTTT
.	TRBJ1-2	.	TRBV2	CASRARGMNYGYTF	TGTGCCAGCAGGGCGCGGGGAATGAACTATGGCTACACCTTC
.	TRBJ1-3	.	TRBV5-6	CASSRDPSGNTIYF	TGTGCCAGCAGCCGGGACCCCTCTGGAAACACCATATATTTT
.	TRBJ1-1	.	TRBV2	CASRARAHTEAFF	TGTGCCAGCAGGGCCCGGGCTCACACTGAAGCTTTCTTT
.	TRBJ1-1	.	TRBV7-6	CASRLLIGNTEAFF	TGTGCCAGCAGGCTCTTGATTGGGAACACTGAAGCTTTCTTT
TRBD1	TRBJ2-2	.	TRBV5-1	CASRVPGGANTGELFF	TGCGCCAGCAGGGTTCCAGGGGGCGCGAACACCGGGGAGCTGTTTTTT
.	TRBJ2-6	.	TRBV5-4	CASSLGGHGANVLTF	TGTGCCAGCAGCTTGGGGGGTCATGGGGCCAACGTCCTGACTTTC